The 21 T cell receptor beta chains reported below all come from one sample, sequenced in a study of T cell responses to AZD1222 COVID-19 vaccine. Sequenced by immunoSEQ multiplex PCR; TCRdb stores in-frame clones only, minus some. The data contain about 160,000 clones, roughly 94% of them singletons. Sequences were derived from peripheral blood, sampled 28 days after the second AZD1222 dose. Receptors originate from an adult who received the AZD1222 COVID-19 vaccine.

J is TRBJ2-7 and V is TRBV18, with TRBD1 matching over 9 bases. The CDR3 is 13 residues long. Trimming at V came to 6 bases and at J to 5 bases, leaving 5 bases not matched to a gene. In germline, CDR1 is KGHSH, CDR2 LQKENI. The CDR3 coding sequence is TGTGCCAGCTCTCGCCGGGACAGGGACGAGCAGTACTTC. As protein: CASSRRDRDEQYF.

In its sample, this clone was seen once. The chain has TRBV19 and TRBJ1-3; no definite D call. Trimming left V 5 bases short and J 3 bases short, with 14 bases between. Germline lookup yields CDR1 LNHDA and CDR2 SQIVND (reference sequence). The CDR3 loop spans 15 amino acids. As DNA, the CDR3 is TGTGCCAGTAGTTTGGCCGGGGTACGTGGAAACACCATATATTTT. Protein sequence: CASSLAGVRGNTIYF.

This clone was observed a single time. CDR3 amino acids: CASSIIPSGNEQFF. CDR3 bases: TGTGCCAGTAGTATAATTCCTAGCGGCAATGAGCAGTTCTTC. The chain has TRBV19 and TRBJ2-1; 7 bases line up with TRBD2. Germline V lookup: CDR1 LNHDA, CDR2 SQIVND (reference sequence). The CDR3 loop spans 14 amino acids. V gave up 2 bases and J gave up 6 bases; unmatched junction bases: 4.

The rearrangement uses TRBV11-2 and TRBJ1-1, with 8 bases identical to TRBD1. CDR3 size: 14 residues. J gave up 4 bases and V 5 bases, and 6 bases lay outside the gene matches. CDR1 and CDR2 from the germline V gene are SGHAT and FQNNGV. In DNA, the CDR3 is TGTGCCAGCAGCCCATCGACAGGGGCCACTGAAGCTTTCTTT. It encodes CASSPSTGATEAFF. Supplemented by reference TRBV11-2 and TRBJ1-1, the full variable domain reads EAGVAQSPRYKIIEKRQSVAFWCNPISGHATLYWYQQILGQGPKLLIQFQNNGVVDDSQLPKDRFSAERLKGVDSTLKIQPAKLEDSAVYLCASSPSTGATEAFFGQGTRLTVV.

The genes are TRBV6-5 and TRBJ2-7; TRBD1 aligns across 12 bases. J gave up 9 bases and V 2 bases, and 2 bases lay outside the gene matches. Germline V CDR1 and CDR2: MNHEY, SVGAGI. This CDR3 has 13 residues. In DNA form, the CDR3 reads TGTGCCAGCAGTTACGGGACAGGGGGCGCGCAGTACTTC. Translating it yields CASSYGTGGAQYF.

This chain links TRBV5-4 with TRBJ2-2; 10 bases match TRBD2. The CDR3 consists of 17 residues. Germline V gene lookup returns CDR1 SGHNT and CDR2 YYREEE (reference sequence). Trimming took 4 bases from V and 2 from J; bases not matched to a gene: 8. The CDR3 reads CASSLKLAGINTGELFF. Here the CDR3 DNA reads TGTGCCAGCAGCCTTAAACTAGCGGGGATTAACACCGGGGAGCTGTTTTTT.

J is TRBJ1-2 and V is TRBV5-1, with 7 positions matching TRBD1. The trim removed 3 bases at V and 4 bases at J, leaving 3 bases unmatched. The CDR3 has 13 residues. From germline, CDR1 is SGHRS and CDR2 YFSETQ. The CDR3 spells CASSYDRAYGYTF. The CDR3 nucleotides read TGCGCCAGCAGCTATGACAGGGCCTATGGCTACACCTTC.

In the case of this clone: This sample includes further DNA sequences coding for the same CDR3. CDR3 residues: CAWSDRAYEQYF. The CDR3 region has the DNA TGTGCCTGGAGCGACAGGGCCTACGAGCAGTACTTC. J is TRBJ2-7 and V is TRBV30; TRBD1 matches 7 bases. The CDR3 covers 12 residues. Germline V lookup: CDR1 GTSNPN, CDR2 SVGIG (reference sequence). Germline trimming cut 3 bases from V and 2 bases from J; bases unmatched to any gene: 1.

This clone has just one count. The genes are TRBV19 and TRBJ1-6; TRBD1 matches at 9 bases. The CDR3 is 15 amino acids. Unmatched junction bases numbered 7, after V lost 5 bases and J lost 8 bases. The germline CDR1 and CDR2 sequences are LNHDA and SQIVND (reference sequence). CDR3 residues: CASSRRTGVDSPLHF. CDR3 coding DNA: TGTGCCAGTAGTCGGCGGACAGGGGTGGATTCACCCCTCCACTTT. Supplemented by reference TRBV19 and TRBJ1-6, the full variable domain reads DGGITQSPKYLFRKEGQNVTLSCEQNLNHDAMYWYRQDPGQGLRLIYYSQIVNDFQKGDIAEGYSVSREKKESFPLTVTSAQKNPTAFYLCASSRRTGVDSPLHFGNGTRLTVT.

The chain has TRBV14 and TRBJ2-7; D gene ambiguous. Trimming left V 3 bases short and J 5 bases short, with 5 bases between. The germline CDR1 and CDR2 sequences are SGHDN and FVKESK. The CDR3 consists of 11 residues. The CDR3 loop reads CASSQGNEQYF. The CDR3 coding sequence is TGTGCCAGCAGCCAGGGGAACGAGCAGTACTTC. The variable domain in full, with the rest retrieved from reference TRBV14 and TRBJ2-7, is EAGVTQFPSHSVIEKGQTVTLRCDPISGHDNLYWYRRVMGKEIKFLLHFVKESKQDESGMPNNRFLAERTGGTYSTLKVQPAELEDSGVYFCASSQGNEQYFGPGTRLTVT.

The chain has TRBV30 and TRBJ1-1; a possible D gene is TRBD1 (6 bases). The CDR3 covers 12 residues. The germline gives CDR1 GTSNPN, CDR2 SVGIG (reference sequence). Trimming left V 4 bases short and J 5 bases short, with 11 bases between. The chain's CDR3 is CAWNREGTEAFF. CDR3 DNA sequence: TGTGCCTGGAACAGGGAAGGAACTGAAGCTTTCTTT. Looking up the rest from reference TRBV30 and TRBJ1-1 gives the full variable domain: SQTIHQWPATLVQPVGSPLSLECTVEGTSNPNLYWYRQAAGRGLQLLFYSVGIGQISSEVPQNLSASRPQDRQFILSSKKLLLSDSGFYLCAWNREGTEAFFGQGTRLTVV.

The chain uses TRBV10-2 and TRBJ2-1; 12 nucleotides line up with TRBD2. The CDR3 contains 14 residues. Germline V lookup: CDR1 WSHSY, CDR2 SAAADI. Trimming removed 6 bases from V and 5 bases from J; junction bases left unmatched: 2. Written as DNA, the CDR3 is TGCGCCAGCAGGCTAGCGGGGGGGAACAATGAGCAGTTCTTC. Translating gives CASRLAGGNNEQFF.

The chain couples TRBV4-1 to TRBJ1-1; D might be TRBD1 (5 bases). The V and J ends lost 0 bases and 4 bases respectively, with 12 bases between them. In germline, CDR1 is MGHRA, CDR2 YSYEKL. The CDR3 extends over 15 amino acids. In DNA, the CDR3 is TGCGCCAGCAGCCAAGAGAGGGGAATGAGCACTGAAGCTTTCTTT. As protein: CASSQERGMSTEAFF.

The rearrangement links TRBV4-1 to TRBJ2-2; D call uncertain. The V gene's germline CDR1 is MGHRA and CDR2 YSYEKL. The CDR3 loop spans 12 amino acids. V lost 6 bases to trimming and J lost 7 bases, with 9 bases between them. The CDR3, as DNA: TGCGCCAGCAGTTTATTTATCGGGGAGCTGTTTTTT. Encoded protein: CASSLFIGELFF.

The chain has TRBV6-5 and TRBJ1-5, with a weak D call TRBD1 (6 bases). The ends were cut back, 7 bases at V and 7 bases at J, with 17 bases in the middle. This CDR3 region has 14 residues. CDR1 and CDR2 (germline): MNHEY, SVGAGI. DNA for the CDR3: TGTGCCAGCATTCTGGGGGGGGCAGGCCAGCCCCAGCATTTT. It yields the protein CASILGGAGQPQHF.

The chain uses TRBV7-9 and TRBJ2-1, with 7 nucleotides matching TRBD1. The V segment lost 0 bases and the J segment 3 bases; nucleotides outside the gene matches: 2. The length of the CDR3 is 15 residues. CDR1 SEHNR and CDR2 FQNEAQ come from the germline V gene (reference sequence). The CDR3 nucleotides are TGTGCCAGCAGCTTAGCACAGGGGCGCTACAATGAGCAGTTCTTC. Its translation: CASSLAQGRYNEQFF.

CDR3 DNA sequence: TGTGCCAGCGCGCGCGGGATAGCGGGGGGGTTAGGCCGAGATACGCAGTATTTT. Protein sequence: CASARGIAGGLGRDTQYF. J is TRBJ2-3 and V is TRBV27; TRBD2 agrees at 11 bases. CDR3 length equals 18 residues. Germline V gene sequence: CDR1 MNHEY, CDR2 SMNVEV (reference sequence). V gave up 8 bases and J gave up 5 bases; unmatched junction bases: 18.

This clone occurred a few times. This sequence joins TRBV6-5 and TRBJ2-2, with D possibly matching TRBD2 (5 bases). Per the germline V gene, CDR1 is MNHEY and CDR2 is SVGAGI. The length of the CDR3 is 11 residues. Between the trimmed V and J ends, which lost 10 bases and 5 bases, there was a span of 8 bases. The CDR3 DNA reads TGTGCCATCGGAGGTACCGGGGAGCTGTTTTTT. As protein: CAIGGTGELFF.

The count of this clone is one. The chain uses TRBV6-5 and TRBJ1-3; D gene ambiguous. The CDR3 length is 16 residues. The ends were cut back, 0 bases at V and 3 bases at J, with 12 bases in the middle. Germline V gene sequence: CDR1 MNHEY, CDR2 SVGAGI. CDR3: CASSYSKRADGNTIYF. CDR3 bases: TGTGCCAGCAGTTACTCGAAGCGGGCGGATGGAAACACCATATATTTT.

The chain carries TRBV6-5 and TRBJ1-5, with unresolved D. Trimming removed 5 bases at V and 0 bases at J, with 11 bases between. This CDR3 spans 15 amino acids. Per germline, CDR1 MNHEY and CDR2 SVGAGI. CDR3 in DNA: TGTGCCAGCAGTCCCACCTCTGGTAGCAATCAGCCCCAGCATTTT. This gives the protein CASSPTSGSNQPQHF.

V usage is TRBV7-9 and J usage is TRBJ1-1, with 8 bases matching TRBD1. Germline-derived CDR1 and CDR2 are SEHNR and FQNEAQ (reference sequence). Trimming at V came to 0 bases and at J to 4 bases, leaving 4 bases not matched to a gene. CDR3 length: 15 residues. CDR3 in DNA: TGTGCCAGCAGCTTAGCGCAGGGGGCGAGCACTGAAGCTTTCTTT. It yields the protein CASSLAQGASTEAFF.